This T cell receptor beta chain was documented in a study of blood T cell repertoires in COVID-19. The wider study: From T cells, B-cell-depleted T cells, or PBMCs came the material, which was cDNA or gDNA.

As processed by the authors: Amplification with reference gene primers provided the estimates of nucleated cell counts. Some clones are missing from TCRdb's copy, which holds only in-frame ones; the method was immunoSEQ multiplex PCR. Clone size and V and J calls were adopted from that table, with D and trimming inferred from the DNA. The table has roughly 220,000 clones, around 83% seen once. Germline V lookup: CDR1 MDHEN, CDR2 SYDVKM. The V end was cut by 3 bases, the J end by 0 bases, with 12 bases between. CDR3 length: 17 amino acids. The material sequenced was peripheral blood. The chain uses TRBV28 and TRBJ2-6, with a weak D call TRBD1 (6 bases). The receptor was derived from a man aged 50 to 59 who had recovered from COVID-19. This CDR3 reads CASSFLQGNSGANVLTF. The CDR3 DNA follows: TGTGCCAGCAGTTTTTTACAGGGAAACTCTGGGGCCAACGTCCTGACTTTC. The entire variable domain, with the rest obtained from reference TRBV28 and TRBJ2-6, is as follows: DVKVTQSSRYLVKRTGEKVFLECVQDMDHENMFWYRQDPGLGLRLIYFSYDVKMKEKGDIPEGYSVSREKKERFSLILESASTNQTSMYLCASSFLQGNSGANVLTFGAGSRLTVL.